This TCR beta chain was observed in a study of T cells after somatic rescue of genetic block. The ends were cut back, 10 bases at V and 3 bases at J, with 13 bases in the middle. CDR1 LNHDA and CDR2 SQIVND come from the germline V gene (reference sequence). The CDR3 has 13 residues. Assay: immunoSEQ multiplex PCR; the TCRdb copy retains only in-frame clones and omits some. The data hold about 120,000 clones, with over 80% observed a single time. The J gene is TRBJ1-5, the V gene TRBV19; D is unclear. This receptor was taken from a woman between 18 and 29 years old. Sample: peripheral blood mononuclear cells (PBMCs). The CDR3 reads CATSTATNQPQHF. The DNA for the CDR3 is TGTGCCACTTCGACGGCAACCAATCAGCCCCAGCATTTT.